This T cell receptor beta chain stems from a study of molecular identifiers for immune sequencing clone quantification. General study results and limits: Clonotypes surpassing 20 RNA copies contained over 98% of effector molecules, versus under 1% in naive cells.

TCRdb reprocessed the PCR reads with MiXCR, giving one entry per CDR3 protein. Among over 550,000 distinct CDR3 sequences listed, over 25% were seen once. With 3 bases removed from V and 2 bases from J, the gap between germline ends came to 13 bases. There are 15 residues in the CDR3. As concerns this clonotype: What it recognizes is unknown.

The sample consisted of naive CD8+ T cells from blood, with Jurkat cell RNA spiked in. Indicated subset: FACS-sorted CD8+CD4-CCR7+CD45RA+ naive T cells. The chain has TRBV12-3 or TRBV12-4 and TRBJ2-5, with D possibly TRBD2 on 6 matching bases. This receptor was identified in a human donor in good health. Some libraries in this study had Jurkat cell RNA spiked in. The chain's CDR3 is CASSFFGAGQETQYF. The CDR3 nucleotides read TGTGCCAGCAGTTTTTTTGGGGCGGGGCAAGAGACCCAGTACTTC.